This T cell receptor (beta chain) was obtained from a study of response to subunit inactivated influenza vaccine. Of note for this clonotype: No antigen is known for it.

General study findings and limits: The authors proposed limited new T cell recruitment per seasonal influenza vaccination.

TCRdb re-analysed the RT-PCR reads in MiXCR, keeping a single row per CDR3 protein. The data contain about 520,000 distinct CDR3 sequences, over 25% of them singletons. The CDR3 extends over 15 amino acids. In germline, CDR1 is DFQATT, CDR2 SNEGSKA (reference sequence). The V gene lost 3 bases and the J gene lost 3 bases, with 17 bases spanning the gap. This TCR derives from a man in his fifties who received an inactivated influenza vaccine. Sequenced here: CD4+ T cells sorted from PBMCs, sampled roughly 5 days after vaccination. The genes are TRBV20-1 and TRBJ1-2, with a possible D match to TRBD1 (6 bases). The chain's CDR3 is CSARGGDMSYYGYTF. The CDR3 coding sequence is TGCAGTGCTAGGGGGGGGGACATGAGCTACTATGGCTACACCTTC.